Included here is one T cell receptor (beta chain) sequence, with context. What it binds is not known. Libraries for TCRalpha and TCRbeta carried sample barcodes and unique molecular identifiers via 5'RACE. TCRdb itself ran the 5' RACE reads through MiXCR, one entry per CDR3 protein. The sample contains around 220,000 distinct CDR3 sequences, roughly 15% of which appear only once. This record comes from a study of T-cell memory formation after mild COVID-19. Broader study findings: Clonal second-wave expansions that peaked on day 37 had unconfirmed SARS-CoV-2 specificity. Largely, contracting CD4+ clones fell within CM and EM, and contracting CD8+ clones within EMRA. Some responding clones appeared in pre-infection memory, suggesting cross-reactive memory joined.

Material for sequencing was PBMCs or a T cell subset sorted from them (not recorded which). The clonotype was recovered from a man between 18 and 29 years old who had mild COVID-19 (a few samples of this study predate the infection). Cell type and time point are not known.

The CDR3 sequence is CASSTTGYTEAFF. The CDR3 coding sequence is TGTGCCAGCAGCACTACAGGATACACTGAAGCTTTCTTT. The V gene is TRBV7-3, the J gene TRBJ1-1, with a possible D match to TRBD1 (5 bases). Deletions cut 5 bases from V and 3 bases from J, with 10 bases between. Germline assignment: CDR1 SGHTA and CDR2 FQGTGA. This CDR3 has 13 residues.